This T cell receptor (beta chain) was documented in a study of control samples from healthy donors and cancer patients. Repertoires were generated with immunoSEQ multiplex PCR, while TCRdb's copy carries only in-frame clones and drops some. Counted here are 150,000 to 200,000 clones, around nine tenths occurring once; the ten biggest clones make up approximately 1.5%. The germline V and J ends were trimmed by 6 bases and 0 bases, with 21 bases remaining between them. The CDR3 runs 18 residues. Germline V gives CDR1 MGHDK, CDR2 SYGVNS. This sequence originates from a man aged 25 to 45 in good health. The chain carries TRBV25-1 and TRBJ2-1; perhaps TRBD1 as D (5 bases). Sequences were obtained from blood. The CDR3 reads CASRTPLGAHPSYNEQFF. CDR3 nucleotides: TGTGCCAGCAGAACCCCCCTAGGGGCTCATCCCTCCTACAATGAGCAGTTCTTC.